A selection of T cell receptor beta chains follows, all from one sample in a study of T cells in Graves' hyperthyroidism and ophthalmopathy. TCRdb fed the multiplex PCR reads into MiXCR, producing one record per CDR3 protein. The sample carries some 550,000 distinct CDR3 sequences, about 16% recorded once. The specimen was blood. These receptors came from a woman between 35 and 50 years old with Graves' ophthalmopathy. Each CDR3 is given with its conserved first and last residue. D genes are given only for firm matches. Some rows have no size entry. The others give once, few or many, or a class for an expanded clone.

d_call	clone_size	v_call	j_call	cdr3_aa	cdr3_nt
.	many	TRBV20-1	TRBJ2-5	CSASWRVGQETQYF	TGCAGTGCTAGTTGGAGGGTCGGCCAAGAGACCCAGTACTTC
.	many	TRBV20-1	TRBJ1-1	CSAKREGGTEAFF	TGCAGTGCCAAGAGGGAGGGCGGCACTGAAGCTTTCTTT
TRBD2	many	TRBV2	TRBJ2-1	CASSAGLAGSGEQFF	TGTGCCAGCAGTGCGGGACTAGCGGGATCGGGTGAGCAGTTCTTC
.	.	TRBV15	TRBJ2-3	CATSRVEAVTDTQYF	TGTGCCACCAGCAGAGTGGAGGCAGTCACAGATACGCAGTATTTT
.	.	TRBV4-1	TRBJ2-1	CASSQGIRGEQFF	TGCGCCAGCAGCCAAGGCATCCGGGGAGAGCAGTTCTTC
.	many	TRBV2	TRBJ2-3	CASSATMQATQYF	TGTGCCAGCAGTGCCACGATGCAGGCGACGCAGTATTTT
TRBD2	once	TRBV12-3/TRBV12-4	TRBJ2-5	CASSASGGRDLETQYF	TGTGCCAGCAGCGCTAGCGGCGGGCGGGACCTAGAGACCCAGTACTTC
.	many	TRBV3-1	TRBJ1-2	CASSQNRGLANYGYTF	TGTGCCAGCAGCCAGAACCGGGGCCTAGCTAACTATGGCTACACCTTC
.	.	TRBV20-1	TRBJ1-6	CSAQDSGAIGYNSPLHF	TGCAGTGCACAGGACAGTGGGGCTATCGGCTATAATTCACCCCTCCACTTT
.	many	TRBV11-2	TRBJ2-7	CASSPHVEGEQYF	TGTGCCAGCAGCCCACACGTAGAAGGGGAGCAGTACTTC
.	few	TRBV5-1	TRBJ2-1	CASSLGQSYTEQFF	TGCGCCAGCAGCTTGGGTCAGTCCTACACTGAGCAGTTCTTC
.	few	TRBV6-1	TRBJ2-4	CASSSLNIQYF	TGTGCCAGCAGTTCTCTAAACATTCAGTACTTC
.	many	TRBV7-9	TRBJ2-5	CASSPRGPQETQYF	TGTGCCAGCAGCCCGAGGGGCCCGCAAGAGACCCAGTACTTC
.	few	TRBV7-8	TRBJ1-5	CASSLVRDSNQPQHF	TGTGCCAGCAGCTTAGTCAGGGATAGCAATCAGCCCCAGCATTTT
.	many	TRBV7-2	TRBJ1-1	CASSELVGAFLNTEAFF	TGTGCCAGCAGCGAACTTGTGGGGGCTTTTTTGAACACTGAAGCTTTCTTT
TRBD1	.	TRBV19	TRBJ2-3	CATSILGDRTTDTQYF	TGTGCCACCAGTATCCTCGGGGACAGGACCACAGATACGCAGTATTTT
.	many	TRBV6-1	TRBJ1-1	CASSVNRVTEAFF	TGTGCCAGCAGTGTTAACAGGGTTACTGAAGCTTTCTTT
TRBD2	many	TRBV9	TRBJ2-5	CASSLGLAGGLQETQYF	TGTGCCAGCAGCCTCGGACTAGCGGGAGGGCTCCAAGAGACCCAGTACTTC
.	medium-sized	TRBV7-2	TRBJ2-1	CASSLAKGNEQFF	TGTGCCAGCAGCTTAGCGAAAGGAAATGAGCAGTTCTTC
.	.	TRBV4-1	TRBJ2-7	CASSHADKAYEQYF	TGCGCCAGCAGCCATGCCGACAAAGCCTACGAGCAGTACTTC
TRBD1	many	TRBV20-1	TRBJ2-1	CSAPKGGQGYYNEQFF	TGCAGTGCCCCAAAGGGGGGACAGGGGTACTACAATGAGCAGTTCTTC
TRBD2	many	TRBV7-2	TRBJ2-5	CASSLVGSGNQETQYF	TGTGCCAGCAGCTTAGTTGGTAGCGGGAATCAAGAGACCCAGTACTTC
.	many	TRBV24-1	TRBJ1-5	CATSDIGPGQPQHF	TGTGCCACCAGTGATATTGGGCCCGGTCAGCCCCAGCATTTT